Each of the 26 T cell receptor beta chains below was sequenced from the same sample in a study of molecular identifiers for immune sequencing clone quantification. Each CDR3 protein gets one entry after TCRdb re-called the PCR reads with MiXCR. In the table there are about 640,000 distinct CDR3 sequences, about 20% of which are singletons. The sequenced material came from naive CD8+ T cells from blood, with Jurkat cell RNA spiked in. The subset is: FACS-sorted CD8+CD4-CCR7+CD45RA+ naive T cells. The receptors shown here come from a human donor in good health. Some libraries in this study had Jurkat cell RNA spiked in.

The V call is TRBV5-6, the J call TRBJ2-2; weak D call: TRBD1 (5 bases). V dropped 0 bases and J dropped 5 bases, with 11 bases sitting between them. The CDR3 has 15 amino acids. From germline, CDR1 is SGHDT and CDR2 YYEEEE. CDR3 DNA: TGTGCCAGCAGCTTGGAAGCAGGGCCTACCGGGGAGCTGTTTTTT. Translated, it gives CASSLEAGPTGELFF.

About this clonotype: Since a much larger clone is just one base distant, this may be a read error. Here the CDR3 DNA reads TGTACCAGCCGCTCACTACAGGGGGCCGGGGATACGCAGTATTTT. This gives the protein CTSRSLQGAGDTQYF. V is TRBV27 and J is TRBJ2-3; 9 positions match TRBD1. Germline values: CDR1 MNHEY, CDR2 SMNVEV (reference sequence). This CDR3 is built from 15 residues.

This clonotype has at least ten counts. The chain is built from TRBV9 and TRBJ1-1; no clear D. CDR3 size: 15 residues. V lost 3 bases to trimming and J lost 0 bases, with 12 bases between them. Germline V gene lookup returns CDR1 SGDLS and CDR2 YYNGEE. The CDR3 DNA reads TGTGCCAGCAGCGCCTACAGCGTTCTGAACACTGAAGCTTTCTTT. Translation: CASSAYSVLNTEAFF. The whole variable domain, filled in from reference TRBV9 and TRBJ1-1, reads DSGVTQTPKHLITATGQRVTLRCSPRSGDLSVYWYQQSLDQGLQFLIQYYNGEERAKGNILERFSAQQFPDLHSELNLSSLELGDSALYFCASSAYSVLNTEAFFGQGTRLTVV.

About this clonotype itself: A much larger clonotype is one base distant, so this may be a read error. V is TRBV29-1 and J is TRBJ1-1; D gene uncertain. Germline V gene sequence: CDR1 SQVTM, CDR2 ANQGSEA. V gave up 0 bases and J gave up 4 bases, with 12 bases separating them. This CDR3 region has 14 residues. CDR3 sequence: CSVEEGRVITEAFF. The CDR3, as DNA: TGCAGCGTTGAAGAAGGACGGGTCATCACTGAAGCTTTCTTT.

This clonotype has at least ten counts. V gene TRBV5-5 combines with J gene TRBJ1-1; no firm D call. The V gene lost 5 bases and the J gene lost 1 base, with 12 bases spanning the gap. Germline V gives CDR1 SGHKS, CDR2 YYEKEE (reference sequence). This CDR3 region has 14 residues. The CDR3 is CASSLYGQNTEAFF. As DNA, the CDR3 is TGTGCCAGCAGTTTGTATGGCCAGAACACTGAAGCTTTCTTT.

Details on this clonotype: Given a much more abundant clone one base away, this may be a read error. The chain joins TRBV12-3 or TRBV12-4 to TRBJ1-4; TRBD1 is a possible D gene (5 bases). CDR3 length: 16 amino acids. CDR3 amino acids: CASSLERGSTSEKLFF. The CDR3 DNA follows: TGTGCCAGCAGTTTGGAGCGGGGCTCTACTAGTGAAAAACTGTTTTTT.

This clonotype has ten or more counts. V gene TRBV30 combines with J gene TRBJ1-1, with D perhaps TRBD1 (5 bases). The CDR3 length is 12 residues. Germline lookup yields CDR1 GTSNPN and CDR2 SVGIG (reference sequence). V shed 0 bases and J shed 5 bases, with 7 bases lying between them. The CDR3 nucleotides are TGTGCCTGGAGTGTAGGGGAAACTGAAGCTTTCTTT. It codes for CAWSVGETEAFF.

This clonotype has a count of ten or more. This chain joins TRBV5-1 and TRBJ1-5; D is possibly TRBD1 (6 bases). There are 18 residues in the CDR3. V was cut by 5 bases and J by 3 bases, with 24 bases left in between. Germline V CDR1 and CDR2: SGHRS, YFSETQ. CDR3 sequence reads: CASSTPGDKNQYNQPQHF. The CDR3 nucleotides are TGCGCCAGCAGTACTCCGGGGGACAAAAACCAATACAATCAGCCCCAGCATTTT.

This clonotype was seen many times. The chain combines TRBV6-1 with TRBJ2-7; 8 bases align to TRBD1. CDR1 and CDR2 (germline): MNHNS, SASEGT. Trimming removed 7 bases from V and 3 bases from J; junction bases left unmatched: 5. The CDR3 consists of 13 residues. The DNA for the CDR3 is TGTGCCAGCACCCAGACAGGGGTCTACGAGCAGTACTTC. Translating gives CASTQTGVYEQYF.

Points on this clonotype: A much larger clone is a single base away; this may be a read error. The V gene is TRBV9, the J gene TRBJ2-5; weak D call: TRBD2 (7 bases). The germline V gene has CDR1 SGDLS and CDR2 YYNGEE. V gave up 0 bases and J gave up 4 bases, with 10 bases separating them. The CDR3 is 14 amino acids. CDR3 sequence (DNA): TGTGCCAGCAGCGTAGTTGCGGGGGCAGAGACCCAGTACTTC. Translation: CASSVVAGAETQYF.

With respect to this clonotype: A much larger clone lies a single base off, so this may be a read error. The rearrangement links TRBV5-5 to TRBJ1-1; perhaps TRBD1 as D (6 bases). Germline V gene lookup returns CDR1 SGHKS and CDR2 YYEKEE (reference sequence). The CDR3 length is 13 residues. Trimming removed 7 bases at V and 3 bases at J, with 13 bases between. The DNA of the CDR3 is TGTGCCAGCGGCTGGGACACATACACTGAAGCTTTCTTT. Translation gives CASGWDTYTEAFF. Complete variable domain (other parts from reference TRBV5-5 and TRBJ1-1): DAGVTQSPTHLIKTRGQQVTLRCSPISGHKSVSWYQQVLGQGPQFIFQYYEKEERGRGNFPDRFSARQFPNYSSELNVNALLLGDSALYLCASGWDTYTEAFFGQGTRLTVV.

This clonotype appeared many times. The genes are TRBV11-2 and TRBJ2-1; D is possibly TRBD2 (6 bases). CDR3 length: 16 residues. V was trimmed by 1 base and J by 0 bases, leaving 10 bases between them. Per germline, CDR1 SGHAT and CDR2 FQNNGV. CDR3 residues: CASSLGQGGSYNEQFF. As DNA, the CDR3 is TGTGCCAGCAGCTTAGGGCAGGGAGGCTCCTACAATGAGCAGTTCTTC.

Notes on this clonotype: At one boundary the junction diverges from the germline segment, which might be a read error. The V call is TRBV4-3, the J call TRBJ2-7; TRBD2 aligns across 8 bases. The CDR3 sequence is 15 residues long. Per germline, CDR1 LGHNA and CDR2 YSLEER. The CDR3 nucleotides read TGCGCCAGCAGCCCCACGGGGGGGCAATCCTACGGGCAGTACTTC. This encodes CASSPTGGQSYGQYF.

The chain recombines TRBV13 with TRBJ1-1; D gene uncertain. Trimming cost V 4 bases and J 1 base, with 10 bases left between them. The CDR3 length is 14 residues. The germline V gene encodes CDR1 PRHDT and CDR2 FYEKMQ (reference sequence). As DNA, the CDR3 is TGTGCCAGCAGCTCCCCCAGTCCGAACACTGAAGCTTTCTTT. This codes for CASSSPSPNTEAFF. The full variable domain, completed using reference TRBV13 and TRBJ1-1, is AAGVIQSPRHLIKEKRETATLKCYPIPRHDTVYWYQQGPGQDPQFLISFYEKMQSDKGSIPDRFSAQQFSDYHSELNMSSLELGDSALYFCASSSPSPNTEAFFGQGTRLTVV.

This clonotype was seen only a few times. This may be a read error: a much more frequent sequence differs by one nucleotide. This sequence joins TRBV4-3 and TRBJ1-1; the D gene is possibly TRBD1 (6 bases). Germline CDR1 is LGHNA and CDR2 is YSLEER. The CDR3 length is 17 residues. The CDR3 reads CASSQGAGGRGYTGAFF. In nucleotides, the CDR3 is TGCGCCAGCAGCCAAGGAGCGGGGGGCCGGGGTTACACTGGAGCTTTCTTT.

V and J are TRBV7-9 and TRBJ2-1, with 13 bases aligning to TRBD2. The V gene end was trimmed by 8 bases and the J gene end by 4 bases; junction bases not matched to a gene: 8. There are 16 residues in the CDR3. Per the germline V gene, CDR1 is SEHNR and CDR2 is FQNEAQ (reference sequence). CDR3: CASGTSGEAGYNEQFF. The CDR3 DNA sequence: TGTGCCAGCGGGACTAGCGGGGAGGCGGGGTACAATGAGCAGTTCTTC.

The V call is TRBV29-1, the J call TRBJ2-1; TRBD2 might be the D (6 bases). This CDR3 has 14 amino acids. Looked up from germline, CDR1 is SQVTM and CDR2 is ANQGSEA. Deletions cut 7 bases from V and 6 bases from J, with 19 bases between. The CDR3, as DNA: TGCAGCGCTTACCCAGTTGGGGGGATCAATGAGCAGTTCTTC. This gives the protein CSAYPVGGINEQFF.

The genes are TRBV3-1 and TRBJ2-2, with TRBD1 identical over 7 bases. V gave up 4 bases and J gave up 6 bases; unmatched junction bases: 5. Germline V gives CDR1 LGHDT, CDR2 YNNKEL (reference sequence). This CDR3 spans 14 amino acids. The CDR3 loop is CASSPKQGPGELFF. As DNA, the CDR3 is TGTGCCAGCAGCCCAAAACAGGGGCCCGGGGAGCTGTTTTTT.

The sample holds many counts of this clonotype. The V call is TRBV5-8, the J call TRBJ1-1, with no clear D. The CDR3 is 17 residues long. V shed 4 bases and J shed 0 bases, with 19 bases lying between them. Germline values: CDR1 SGHTS, CDR2 YDEGEE. The CDR3 spells CASSATNKGSMNTEAFF. Here the CDR3 DNA reads TGTGCCAGCAGCGCAACTAATAAGGGTAGTATGAACACTGAAGCTTTCTTT.

This clonotype was recorded at least ten times. V and J are TRBV28 and TRBJ2-1; tentative D call: TRBD1 (5 bases). The germline V gene encodes CDR1 MDHEN and CDR2 SYDVKM. CDR3 length equals 14 residues. Trimming removed 4 bases at V and 6 bases at J, with 13 bases between. The CDR3 here is CASSWQGNANEQFF. The CDR3 bases are TGTGCCAGCAGTTGGCAGGGTAACGCCAATGAGCAGTTCTTC.

The rearrangement links TRBV4-1 to TRBJ2-1; no clear D gene. Germline CDR1 is MGHRA and CDR2 is YSYEKL. The V end lost 1 base, the J end lost 0 bases, and 10 bases lay between the germline ends. The CDR3 covers 16 residues. Written as DNA, the CDR3 is TGCGCCAGCAGCCAAGGGTCGTCGAGCTCCTACAATGAGCAGTTCTTC. Translated: CASSQGSSSSYNEQFF.

The chain has TRBV5-6 and TRBJ2-3; 10 positions agree with TRBD2. The CDR3 consists of 18 residues. The trim removed 0 bases at V and 2 bases at J, leaving 9 bases unmatched. Per the germline V gene, CDR1 is SGHDT and CDR2 is YYEEEE. The CDR3 region is CASSLALAGALDTDTQYF. DNA for the CDR3: TGTGCCAGCAGCTTGGCGCTAGCGGGGGCTCTGGACACAGATACGCAGTATTTT.

The sample holds many counts of this clonotype. This chain links TRBV2 with TRBJ2-7; D is perhaps TRBD2 (6 bases). Germline CDR1 and CDR2: SNHLY and FYNNEI. With 5 bases removed from V and 3 bases from J, the gap between germline ends came to 23 bases. The CDR3 is 17 residues long. CDR3 residues: CASSRPSGVSGVYEQYF. CDR3 coding DNA: TGTGCCAGCAGTCGCCCTTCGGGGGTCTCCGGGGTCTACGAGCAGTACTTC.

This clonotype has a count of ten or more. The chain is built from TRBV5-1 and TRBJ2-7; D is uncertain. Germline loops: CDR1 SGHRS, CDR2 YFSETQ. The CDR3 has 13 amino acids. V lost 4 bases and J 1 base, leaving 9 bases between the germline ends. CDR3 nucleotide sequence: TGCGCCAGCAGCCTGGACCATTCCTACGAGCAGTACTTC. This gives the protein CASSLDHSYEQYF.

This clonotype was seen just once. Mismatch with germline at one junction end may stem from a read error. The chain links TRBV12-3 or TRBV12-4 to TRBJ2-5; D perhaps matches TRBD1 (5 bases). This CDR3 is 17 amino acids long. The CDR3: CASSLFSGRALGETQHF. The CDR3 region has the DNA TGTGCCAGCAGTTTATTTTCGGGCAGGGCCCTCGGAGAGACCCAGCACTTC.

This clonotype was seen at least ten times. This chain connects TRBV6-5 to TRBJ1-1; TRBD1 aligns across 8 bases. J was trimmed by 4 bases and V by 0 bases; bases with no gene match: 1. The CDR3 consists of 14 residues. CDR1 and CDR2 from the germline V gene are MNHEY and SVGAGI. This CDR3 reads CASSYSQGGTEAFF. The DNA of the CDR3 is TGTGCCAGCAGTTACTCACAGGGGGGCACTGAAGCTTTCTTT.